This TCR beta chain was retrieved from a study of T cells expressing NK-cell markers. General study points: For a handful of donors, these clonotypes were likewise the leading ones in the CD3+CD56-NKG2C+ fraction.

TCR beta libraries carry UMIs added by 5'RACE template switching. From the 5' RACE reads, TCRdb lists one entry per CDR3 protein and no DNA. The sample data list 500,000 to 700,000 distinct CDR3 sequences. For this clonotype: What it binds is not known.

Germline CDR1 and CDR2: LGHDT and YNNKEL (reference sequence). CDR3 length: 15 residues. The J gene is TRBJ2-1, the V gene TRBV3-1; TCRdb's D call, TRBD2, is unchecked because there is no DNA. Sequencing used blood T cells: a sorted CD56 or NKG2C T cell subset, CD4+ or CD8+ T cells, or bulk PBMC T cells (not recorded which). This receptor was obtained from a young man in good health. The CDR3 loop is CASSPDLRDYNEQFF.